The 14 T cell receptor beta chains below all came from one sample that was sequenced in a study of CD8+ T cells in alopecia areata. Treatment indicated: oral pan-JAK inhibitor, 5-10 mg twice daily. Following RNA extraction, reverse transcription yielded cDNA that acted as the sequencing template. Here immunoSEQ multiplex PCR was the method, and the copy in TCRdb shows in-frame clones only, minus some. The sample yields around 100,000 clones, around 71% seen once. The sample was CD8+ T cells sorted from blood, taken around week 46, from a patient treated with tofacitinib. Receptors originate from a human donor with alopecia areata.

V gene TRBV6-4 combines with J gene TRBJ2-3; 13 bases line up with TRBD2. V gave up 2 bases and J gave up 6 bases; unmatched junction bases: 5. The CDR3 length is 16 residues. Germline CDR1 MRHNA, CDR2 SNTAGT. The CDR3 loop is CASSDRTSGGADTQYF. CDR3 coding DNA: TGTGCCAGCAGTGACAGGACTAGCGGGGGAGCGGATACGCAGTATTTT.

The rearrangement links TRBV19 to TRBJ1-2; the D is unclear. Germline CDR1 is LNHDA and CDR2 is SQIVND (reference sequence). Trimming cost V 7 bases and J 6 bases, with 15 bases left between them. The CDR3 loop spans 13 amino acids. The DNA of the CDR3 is TGTGCCAGTAACGACGGGGTAGTGGATGGCTACACCTTC. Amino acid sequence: CASNDGVVDGYTF.

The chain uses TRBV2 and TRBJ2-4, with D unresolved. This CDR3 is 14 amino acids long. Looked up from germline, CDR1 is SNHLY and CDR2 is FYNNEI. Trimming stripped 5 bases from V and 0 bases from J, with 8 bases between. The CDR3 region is CASSPRLAKNIQYF. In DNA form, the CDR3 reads TGTGCCAGCAGTCCACGCCTAGCCAAAAACATTCAGTACTTC.

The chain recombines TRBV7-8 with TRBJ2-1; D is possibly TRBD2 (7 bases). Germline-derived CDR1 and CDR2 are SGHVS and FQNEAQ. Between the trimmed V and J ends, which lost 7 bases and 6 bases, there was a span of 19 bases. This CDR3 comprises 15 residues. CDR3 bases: TGTGCCAGCACCCTGCTCGGGGGGCCGGGCAATGAGCAGTTCTTC. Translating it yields CASTLLGGPGNEQFF.

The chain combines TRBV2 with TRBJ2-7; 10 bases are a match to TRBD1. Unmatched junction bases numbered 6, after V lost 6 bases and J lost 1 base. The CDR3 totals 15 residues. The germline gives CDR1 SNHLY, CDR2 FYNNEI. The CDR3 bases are TGTGCCAGCAGAGCCGGGACAGGGGTTTCCTACGAGCAGTACTTC. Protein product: CASRAGTGVSYEQYF.

The CDR3 nucleotides read TGTGCCAGCAGTCCCGGACCGCTGAGCTCCTACGAGCAGTACTTC. It encodes CASSPGPLSSYEQYF. J is TRBJ2-7 and V is TRBV6-5; D remains unclear. CDR1 and CDR2 from the germline V gene are MNHEY and SVGAGI. Trimming took off 5 bases at V and 0 bases at J, with 14 bases between the two ends. This CDR3 has 15 residues.

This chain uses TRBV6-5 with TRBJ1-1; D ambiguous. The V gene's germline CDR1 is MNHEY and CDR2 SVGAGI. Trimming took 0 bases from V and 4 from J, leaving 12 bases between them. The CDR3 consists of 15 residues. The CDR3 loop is CASSYSISDTTEAFF. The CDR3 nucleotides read TGTGCCAGCAGTTACTCGATTTCGGATACCACTGAAGCTTTCTTT.

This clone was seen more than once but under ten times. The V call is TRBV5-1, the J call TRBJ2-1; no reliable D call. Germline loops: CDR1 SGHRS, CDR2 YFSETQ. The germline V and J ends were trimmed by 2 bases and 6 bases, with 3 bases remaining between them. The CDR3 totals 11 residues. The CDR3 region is CASSFSNEQFF. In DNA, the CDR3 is TGCGCCAGCAGCTTCTCCAATGAGCAGTTCTTC.

The CDR3 is CASSYSVGQGLYEQYF. CDR3 nucleotide sequence: TGTGCCAGCAGTTACAGTGTGGGACAGGGGCTCTACGAGCAGTACTTC. The chain uses TRBV6-5 and TRBJ2-7, with 10 bases identical to TRBD1. Trimming cost V 2 bases and J 3 bases; bases outside gene matches: 7. This CDR3 is built from 16 residues. CDR1 and CDR2 (germline): MNHEY, SVGAGI.

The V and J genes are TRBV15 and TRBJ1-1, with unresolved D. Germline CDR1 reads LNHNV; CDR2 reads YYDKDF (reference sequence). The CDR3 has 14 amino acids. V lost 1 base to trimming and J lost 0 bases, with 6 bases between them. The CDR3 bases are TGTGCCACCAGCAGAGGGGTACTGAACACTGAAGCTTTCTTT. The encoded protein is CATSRGVLNTEAFF.

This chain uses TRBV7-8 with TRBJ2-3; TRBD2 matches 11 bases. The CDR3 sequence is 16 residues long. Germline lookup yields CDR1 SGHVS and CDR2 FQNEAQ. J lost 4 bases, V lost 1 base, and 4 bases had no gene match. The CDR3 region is CASSLVASGGSDTQYF. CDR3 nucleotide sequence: TGTGCCAGCAGCTTAGTGGCTAGCGGGGGGTCAGATACGCAGTATTTT.

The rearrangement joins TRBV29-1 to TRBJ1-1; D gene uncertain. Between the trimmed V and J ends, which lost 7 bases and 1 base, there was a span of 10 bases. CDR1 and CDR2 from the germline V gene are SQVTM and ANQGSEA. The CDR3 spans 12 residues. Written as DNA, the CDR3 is TGCAGCGCCATCGACCCGAACACTGAAGCTTTCTTT. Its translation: CSAIDPNTEAFF.

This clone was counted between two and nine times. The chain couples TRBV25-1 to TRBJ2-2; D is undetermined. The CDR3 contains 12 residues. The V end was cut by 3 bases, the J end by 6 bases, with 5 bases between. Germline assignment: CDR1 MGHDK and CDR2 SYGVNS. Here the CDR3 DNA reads TGTGCCAGCAGTGAGGAACCCGGGGAGCTGTTTTTT. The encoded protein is CASSEEPGELFF.

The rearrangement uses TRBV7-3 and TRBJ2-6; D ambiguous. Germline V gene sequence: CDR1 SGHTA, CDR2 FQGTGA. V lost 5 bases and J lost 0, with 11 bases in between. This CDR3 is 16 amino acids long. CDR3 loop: CASSLTHSSGANVLTF. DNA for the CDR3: TGTGCCAGCAGCCTGACACATAGCTCTGGGGCCAACGTCCTGACTTTC.